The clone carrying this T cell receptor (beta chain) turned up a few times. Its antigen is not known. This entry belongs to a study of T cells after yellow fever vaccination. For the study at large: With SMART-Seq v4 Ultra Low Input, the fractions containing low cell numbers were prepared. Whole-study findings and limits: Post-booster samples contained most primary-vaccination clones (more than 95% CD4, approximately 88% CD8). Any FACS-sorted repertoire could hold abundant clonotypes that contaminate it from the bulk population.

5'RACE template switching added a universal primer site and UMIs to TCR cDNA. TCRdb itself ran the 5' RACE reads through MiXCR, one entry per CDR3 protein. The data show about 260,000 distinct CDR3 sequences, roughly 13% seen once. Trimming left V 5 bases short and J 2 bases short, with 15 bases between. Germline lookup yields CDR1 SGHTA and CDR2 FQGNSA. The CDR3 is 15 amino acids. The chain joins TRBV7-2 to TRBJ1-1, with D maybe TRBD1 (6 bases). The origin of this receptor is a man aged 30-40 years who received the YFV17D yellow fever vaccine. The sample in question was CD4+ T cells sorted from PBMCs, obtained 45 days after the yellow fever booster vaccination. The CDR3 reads CASSPRGTRNTEAFF. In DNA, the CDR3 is TGTGCCAGCAGCCCCCGGGGGACACGAAACACTGAAGCTTTCTTT.